This T cell receptor beta chain appears in the sequencing data of a study of blood T cells in healthy people across ages. Whole-study context: Capture via template switching afforded approximately one barcoded beta molecule per two T cells.

The ends were cut back, 5 bases at V and 2 bases at J, with 13 bases in the middle. This CDR3 is built from 14 residues. The germline V gene encodes CDR1 SEHNR and CDR2 FQNEAQ (reference sequence). Many counts were recorded for this clonotype. A sample-barcoded 5' primer and a J-beta primer mix were used in a second PCR of about 7 to 12 cycles. Every cDNA was tagged by a template-switch adaptor with 12 random nucleotides. TCRdb reanalysed the 5' RACE reads using MiXCR and keeps one entry per CDR3 protein. Among fewer than 800,000 distinct CDR3 sequences, 32% were seen once, and the ten largest hold about 16%.

The TCR was taken from a woman over 75 in good health. The chain recombines TRBV7-9 with TRBJ2-7; no firm D call. Sequenced sample: blood. CDR3 protein: CASSPWTPPYEQYF. The CDR3 bases are TGTGCCAGCAGCCCGTGGACGCCGCCCTACGAGCAGTACTTC.